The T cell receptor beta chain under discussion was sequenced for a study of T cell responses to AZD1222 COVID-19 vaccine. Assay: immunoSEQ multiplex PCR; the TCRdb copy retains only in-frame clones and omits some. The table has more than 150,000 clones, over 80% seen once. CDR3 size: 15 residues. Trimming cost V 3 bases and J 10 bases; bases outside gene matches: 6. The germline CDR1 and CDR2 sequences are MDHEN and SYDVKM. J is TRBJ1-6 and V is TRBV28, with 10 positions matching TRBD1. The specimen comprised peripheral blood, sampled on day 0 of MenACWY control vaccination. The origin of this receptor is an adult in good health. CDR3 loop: CASSFGGTGESPLHF. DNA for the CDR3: TGTGCCAGCAGTTTCGGGGGGACAGGGGAATCACCCCTCCACTTT.